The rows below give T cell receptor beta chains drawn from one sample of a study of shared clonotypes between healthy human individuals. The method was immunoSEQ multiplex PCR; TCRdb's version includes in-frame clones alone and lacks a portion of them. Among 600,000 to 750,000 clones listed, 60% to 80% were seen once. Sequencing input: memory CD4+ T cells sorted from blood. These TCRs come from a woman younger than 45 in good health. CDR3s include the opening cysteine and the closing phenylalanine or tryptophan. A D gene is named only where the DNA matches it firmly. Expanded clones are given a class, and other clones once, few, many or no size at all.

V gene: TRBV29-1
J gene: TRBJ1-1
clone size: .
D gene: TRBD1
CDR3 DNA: TGCAGCGTACAGAGGGGACAGGGGGCTGAAGCTTTCTTT
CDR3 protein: CSVQRGQGAEAFF

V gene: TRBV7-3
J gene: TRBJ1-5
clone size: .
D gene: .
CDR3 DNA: TGTGCCAGCGTGGGGCTTACTGCCAATCAGCCCCAGCATTTT
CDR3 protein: CASVGLTANQPQHF

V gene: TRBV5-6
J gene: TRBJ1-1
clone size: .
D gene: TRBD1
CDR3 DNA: TGTGCCAGCAGCTCGAACCCCTGGGACAGGGGGCGTTGGACTGAAGCTTTCTTT
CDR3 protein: CASSSNPWDRGRWTEAFF

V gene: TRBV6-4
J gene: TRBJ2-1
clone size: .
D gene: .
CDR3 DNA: TGTGCCAGCCGTGTAGGACTTAACTACAATGAGCAGTTCTTC
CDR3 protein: CASRVGLNYNEQFF

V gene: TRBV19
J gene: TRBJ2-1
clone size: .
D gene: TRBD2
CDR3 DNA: TGTGCCAGTAGTCAGTCGGGAGGAAGGGATGAGCAGTTCTTC
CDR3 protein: CASSQSGGRDEQFF

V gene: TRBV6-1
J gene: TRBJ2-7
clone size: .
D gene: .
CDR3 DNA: TGTGCCAGCAGCACACTGGGTTTCGAGCAGTACTTC
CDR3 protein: CASSTLGFEQYF

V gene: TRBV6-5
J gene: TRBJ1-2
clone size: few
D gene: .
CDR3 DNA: TGTGCCAGCAGTTACCGGGCAGACTATGGCTACACCTTC
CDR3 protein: CASSYRADYGYTF

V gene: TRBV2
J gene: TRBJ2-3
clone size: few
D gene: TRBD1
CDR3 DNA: TGTGCCAGCAGCACGGGACAGGAGAGGAGTACGCAGTATTTT
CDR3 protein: CASSTGQERSTQYF

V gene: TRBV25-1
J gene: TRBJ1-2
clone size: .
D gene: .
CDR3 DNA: TGTGCCAGCAGTGAAGGGCGATTTGGAGGCTACACCTTC
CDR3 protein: CASSEGRFGGYTF

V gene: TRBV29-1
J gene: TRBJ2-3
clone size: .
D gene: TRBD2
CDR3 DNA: TGCAGCGGGGTTGGTGCGGGAGGGTTCACAGATACGCAGTATTTT
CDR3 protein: CSGVGAGGFTDTQYF

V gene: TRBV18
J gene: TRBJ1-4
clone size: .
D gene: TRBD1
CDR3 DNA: TGTGCCAGCTCACAGAACGACAGGGGAAACGAAAAACTGTTTTTT
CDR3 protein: CASSQNDRGNEKLFF

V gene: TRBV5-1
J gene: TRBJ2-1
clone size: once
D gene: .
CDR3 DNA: TGCGCCAGCAGCTCGGACTCCACGTCCTACAATGAGCAGTTCTTC
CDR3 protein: CASSSDSTSYNEQFF

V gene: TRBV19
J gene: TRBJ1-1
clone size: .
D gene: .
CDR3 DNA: TGTGCCAGTAGTATTCAGGGAAGGGTGAACACTGAAGCTTTCTTT
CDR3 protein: CASSIQGRVNTEAFF

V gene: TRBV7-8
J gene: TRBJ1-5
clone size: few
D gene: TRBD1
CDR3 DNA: TGTGCCAGCAGCTTAGGGACAGGGGGCCACCAGCCCCAGCATTTT
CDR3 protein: CASSLGTGGHQPQHF

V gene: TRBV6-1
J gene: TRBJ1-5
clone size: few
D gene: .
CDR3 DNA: TGTGCCAGCAGTGTACAAGAGAATCAGCCCCAGCATTTT
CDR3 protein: CASSVQENQPQHF

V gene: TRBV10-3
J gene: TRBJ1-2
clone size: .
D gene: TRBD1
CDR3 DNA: TGTGCCATCAGCGACCGGGACAGGAACTATGGCTACACCTTC
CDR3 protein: CAISDRDRNYGYTF

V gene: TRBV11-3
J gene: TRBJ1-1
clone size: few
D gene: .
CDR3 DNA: TGTGCCAGCAGCTTGACAGTCCCCAACACTGAAGCTTTCTTT
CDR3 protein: CASSLTVPNTEAFF

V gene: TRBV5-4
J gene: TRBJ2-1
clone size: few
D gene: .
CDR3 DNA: TGTGCCAGCCGCCGCGAGAACAATGAGCAGTTCTTC
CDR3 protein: CASRRENNEQFF

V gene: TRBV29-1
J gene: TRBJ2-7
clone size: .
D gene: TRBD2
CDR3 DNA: TGCAGCGGCAAAGCGGGGTCGGGTGGCACATCCGACGAGCAGTACTTC
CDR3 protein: CSGKAGSGGTSDEQYF

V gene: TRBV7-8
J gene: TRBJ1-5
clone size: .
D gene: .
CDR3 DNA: TGTGCCAGCAGCCCTGGGACGGTTTATAGCAATCAGCCCCAGCATTTT
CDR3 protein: CASSPGTVYSNQPQHF

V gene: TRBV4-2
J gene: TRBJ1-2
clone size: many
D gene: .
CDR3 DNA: TGTGCCAGCAGCCAACCGGGACAACGTAACTATGGCTACACCTTC
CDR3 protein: CASSQPGQRNYGYTF

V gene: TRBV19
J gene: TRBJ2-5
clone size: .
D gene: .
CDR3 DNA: TGTGCCAGTAGTAAGCTGGGACAAGCGGGAGAGACCCAGTACTTC
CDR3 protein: CASSKLGQAGETQYF

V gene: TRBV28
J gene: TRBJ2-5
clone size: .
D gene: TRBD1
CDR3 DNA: TGTGCCAGCAGTTCCCCGGGACAGGGGATCAAGACCCAGTACTTC
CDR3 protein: CASSSPGQGIKTQYF

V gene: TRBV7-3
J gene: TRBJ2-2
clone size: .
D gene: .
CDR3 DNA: TGTGCCAGCAGCTTAAATGGACGGACGGCGGCCGGGGAGCTGTTTTTT
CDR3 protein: CASSLNGRTAAGELFF

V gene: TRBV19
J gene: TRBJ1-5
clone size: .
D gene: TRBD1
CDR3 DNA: TGTGCCAGTAGTACCGGCGGGACAGACAATTATCAGCCCCAGCATTTT
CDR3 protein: CASSTGGTDNYQPQHF